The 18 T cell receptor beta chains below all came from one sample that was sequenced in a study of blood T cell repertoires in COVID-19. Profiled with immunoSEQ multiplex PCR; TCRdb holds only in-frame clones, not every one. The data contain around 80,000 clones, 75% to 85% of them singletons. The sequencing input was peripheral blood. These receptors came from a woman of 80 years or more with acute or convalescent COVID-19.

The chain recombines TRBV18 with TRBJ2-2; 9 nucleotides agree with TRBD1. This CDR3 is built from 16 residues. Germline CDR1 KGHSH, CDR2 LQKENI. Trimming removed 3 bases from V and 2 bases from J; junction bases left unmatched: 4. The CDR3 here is CASSPRTGVNTGELFF. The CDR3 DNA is TGTGCCAGCTCACCTCGGACAGGGGTTAACACCGGGGAGCTGTTTTTT.

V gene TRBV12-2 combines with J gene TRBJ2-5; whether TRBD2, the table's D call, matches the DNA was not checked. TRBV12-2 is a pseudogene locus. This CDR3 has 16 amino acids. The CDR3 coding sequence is TGTGCAAGTCGCTTAGGGCTAGCGGGAGGAAGGGAGACCCAGTACTTC. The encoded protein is CASRLGLAGGRETQYF.

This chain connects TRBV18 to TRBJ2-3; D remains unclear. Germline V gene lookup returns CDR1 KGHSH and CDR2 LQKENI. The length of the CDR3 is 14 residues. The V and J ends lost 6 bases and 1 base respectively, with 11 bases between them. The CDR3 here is CASSFSSRTDTQYF. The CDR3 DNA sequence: TGTGCCAGCTCGTTTAGCAGCCGCACAGATACGCAGTATTTT.

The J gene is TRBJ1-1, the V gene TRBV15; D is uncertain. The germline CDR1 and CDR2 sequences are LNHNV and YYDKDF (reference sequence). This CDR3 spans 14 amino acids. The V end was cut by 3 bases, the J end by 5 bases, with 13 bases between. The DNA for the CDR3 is TGTGCCACCAGCAGGGAATTGGGCTGGACTGAAGCTTTCTTT. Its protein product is CATSRELGWTEAFF.

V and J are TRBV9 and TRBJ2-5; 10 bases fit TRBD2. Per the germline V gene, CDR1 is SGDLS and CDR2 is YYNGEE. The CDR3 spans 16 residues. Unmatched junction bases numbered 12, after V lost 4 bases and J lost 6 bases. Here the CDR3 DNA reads TGTGCCAGCAGCCCCAGTCTAGCGGGAGTTAGAAAGACCCAGTACTTC. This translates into CASSPSLAGVRKTQYF.

CDR3 residues: CASSRDRRNTGELFF. CDR3 nucleotides: TGCGCCAGCAGCCGGGACAGGCGAAACACCGGGGAGCTGTTTTTT. The chain combines TRBV5-1 with TRBJ2-2, with 8 bases identical to TRBD1. V was pared by 4 bases and J by 2 bases, with 4 bases of the junction left unmatched. This CDR3 comprises 15 residues. Germline V gives CDR1 SGHRS, CDR2 YFSETQ.

The CDR3: CASSQTKETQYF. CDR3 nucleotide sequence: TGTGCCAGCAGCCAAACAAAAGAGACCCAGTACTTC. V usage is TRBV14 and J usage is TRBJ2-5; D not resolved. This CDR3 comprises 12 residues. Looked up from germline, CDR1 is SGHDN and CDR2 is FVKESK. V was pared by 2 bases and J by 3 bases, with 4 bases between. The complete variable domain, with remaining parts taken from reference TRBV14 and TRBJ2-5, reads EAGVTQFPSHSVIEKGQTVTLRCDPISGHDNLYWYRRVMGKEIKFLLHFVKESKQDESGMPNNRFLAERTGGTYSTLKVQPAELEDSGVYFCASSQTKETQYFGPGTRLLVL.

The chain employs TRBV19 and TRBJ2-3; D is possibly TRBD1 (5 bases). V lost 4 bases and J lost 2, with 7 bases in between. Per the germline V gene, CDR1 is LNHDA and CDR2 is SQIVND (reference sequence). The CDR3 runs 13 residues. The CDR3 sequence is CASSKGNTDTQYF. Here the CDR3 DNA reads TGTGCCAGTAGTAAGGGGAACACAGATACGCAGTATTTT.

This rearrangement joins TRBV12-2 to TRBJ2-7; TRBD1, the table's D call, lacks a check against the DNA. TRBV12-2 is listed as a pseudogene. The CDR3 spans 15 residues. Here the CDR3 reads CASRGDRVDSYEQYF. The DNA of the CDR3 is TGTGCAAGTCGCGGCGACAGGGTAGACTCCTACGAGCAGTACTTC.

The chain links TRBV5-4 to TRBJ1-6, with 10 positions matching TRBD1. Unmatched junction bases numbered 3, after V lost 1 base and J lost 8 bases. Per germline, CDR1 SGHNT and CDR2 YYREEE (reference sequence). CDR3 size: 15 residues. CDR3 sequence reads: CASSLTGTGDSPLHF. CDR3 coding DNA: TGTGCCAGCAGCTTGACCGGGACAGGGGATTCACCCCTCCACTTT.

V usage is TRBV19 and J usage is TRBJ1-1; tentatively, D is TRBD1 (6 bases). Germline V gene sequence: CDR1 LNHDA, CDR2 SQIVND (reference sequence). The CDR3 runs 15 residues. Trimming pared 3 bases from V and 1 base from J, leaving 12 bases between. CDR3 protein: CASSIDRPSNTEAFF. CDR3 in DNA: TGTGCCAGTAGTATTGACAGGCCTTCGAACACTGAAGCTTTCTTT.

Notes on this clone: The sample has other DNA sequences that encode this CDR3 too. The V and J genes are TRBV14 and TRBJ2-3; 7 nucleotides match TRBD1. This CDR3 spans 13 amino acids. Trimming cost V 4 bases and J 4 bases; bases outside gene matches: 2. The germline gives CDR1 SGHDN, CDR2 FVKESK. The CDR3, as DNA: TGTGCCAGCAGCCGTACAGGGGCAGATACGCAGTATTTT. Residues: CASSRTGADTQYF.

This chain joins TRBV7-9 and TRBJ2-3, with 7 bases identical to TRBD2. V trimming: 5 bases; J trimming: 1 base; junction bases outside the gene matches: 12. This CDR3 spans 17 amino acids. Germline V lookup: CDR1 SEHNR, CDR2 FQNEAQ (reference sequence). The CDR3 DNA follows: TGTGCCAGCAGCGCGACGTCGCGGGGAGGGGGCACAGATACGCAGTATTTT. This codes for CASSATSRGGGTDTQYF.

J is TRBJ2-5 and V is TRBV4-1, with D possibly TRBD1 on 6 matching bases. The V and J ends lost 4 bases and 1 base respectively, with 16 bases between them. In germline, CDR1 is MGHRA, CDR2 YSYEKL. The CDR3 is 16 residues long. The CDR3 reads CASSPTSGTIQETQYF. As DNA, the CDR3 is TGCGCCAGCAGCCCCACCTCCGGGACAATCCAAGAGACCCAGTACTTC.

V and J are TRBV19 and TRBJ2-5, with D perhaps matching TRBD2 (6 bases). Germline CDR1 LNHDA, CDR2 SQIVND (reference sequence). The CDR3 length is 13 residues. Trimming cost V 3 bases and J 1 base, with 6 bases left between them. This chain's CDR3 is CASSMGLQETQYF. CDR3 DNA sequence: TGTGCCAGTAGTATGGGACTCCAAGAGACCCAGTACTTC.

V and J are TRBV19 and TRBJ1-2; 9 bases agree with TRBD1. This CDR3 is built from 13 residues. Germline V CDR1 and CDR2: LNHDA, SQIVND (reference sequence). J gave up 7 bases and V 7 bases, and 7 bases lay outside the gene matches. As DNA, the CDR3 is TGTGCCAGTACCTTACAGGGGGCCTTTGGCTACACCTTC. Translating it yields CASTLQGAFGYTF.

CDR3 nucleotides: TGTGCCACCAGTGACGGACAGGGCCCGGGGGGAGATACGCAGTATTTT. It specifies CATSDGQGPGGDTQYF. V usage is TRBV24-1 and J usage is TRBJ2-3; D might be TRBD1 (8 bases). Germline V gives CDR1 KGHDR, CDR2 SFDVKD. Trimming stripped 4 bases from V and 5 bases from J, with 18 bases between. The CDR3 is 16 residues long.

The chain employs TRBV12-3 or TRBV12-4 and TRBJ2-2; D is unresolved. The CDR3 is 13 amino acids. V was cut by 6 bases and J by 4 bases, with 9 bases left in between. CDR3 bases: TGTGCCAGCAGCCGTTCGTTCACCGGGGAGCTGTTTTTT. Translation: CASSRSFTGELFF.